A single sample gave rise to the 8 T cell receptor beta chains below, sequenced in a study of memory CD4+ T cells and cytomegalovirus serostatus. Profiling relied on immunoSEQ multiplex PCR, and the TCRdb table lists in-frame clones only, not all of them. The sample gives 25,000 to 30,000 clones, roughly 75% of which show up once; less than 1.2% is in the top ten. Single viable CD3+CD4+CD8-CD45RO+ cells were sorted as the memory CD4+ T cells. Sequenced: memory CD4+ T cells from blood. The source of these receptors is an adult in good health and CMV-seronegative.

The chain joins TRBV15 to TRBJ1-2, with D possibly being TRBD1 (6 bases). Trimming cost V 1 base and J 3 bases, with 15 bases left between them. In germline, CDR1 is LNHNV, CDR2 YYDKDF (reference sequence). The CDR3 has 16 residues. The CDR3 region is CATSRGGGGQDYGYTF. DNA for the CDR3: TGTGCCACCAGCAGAGGTGGTGGGGGCCAGGACTATGGCTACACCTTC.

This chain links TRBV7-9 with TRBJ2-1, with D perhaps matching TRBD1 or TRBD2 (8 bases each). V shed 5 bases and J shed 3 bases, with 20 bases lying between them. The CDR3 totals 17 residues. Germline lookup yields CDR1 SEHNR and CDR2 FQNEAQ (reference sequence). The CDR3 sequence is CASSPQGVAGLYNEQFF. The DNA for the CDR3 is TGTGCCAGCAGCCCACAGGGGGTAGCGGGGCTCTACAATGAGCAGTTCTTC.

The chain combines TRBV10-3 with TRBJ2-1, with 10 bases lining up with TRBD1. V gave up 3 bases and J gave up 7 bases; unmatched junction bases: 9. The CDR3 covers 16 residues. Per the germline V gene, CDR1 is ENHRY and CDR2 is SYGVKD. This CDR3 is CAISEYDRGRRNEQFF. CDR3 coding DNA: TGTGCCATCAGTGAATACGACAGGGGGCGAAGGAATGAGCAGTTCTTC.

The V and J genes are TRBV27 and TRBJ2-5, with 7 bases aligning to TRBD2. The V gene's germline CDR1 is MNHEY and CDR2 SMNVEV (reference sequence). This CDR3 is built from 15 residues. V gave up 5 bases and J gave up 2 bases; unmatched junction bases: 8. CDR3 region: CASSPTSRPQETQYF. The CDR3 coding sequence is TGTGCCAGCAGTCCGACTAGCAGACCTCAAGAGACCCAGTACTTC.

The chain recombines TRBV18 with TRBJ1-5; D might be TRBD1 (6 bases). Trimming removed 2 bases from V and 4 bases from J, with 9 bases in between. The germline V gene encodes CDR1 KGHSH and CDR2 LQKENI. CDR3 length equals 14 residues. The CDR3 region is CASSPRGTNQPQHF. The CDR3 bases are TGTGCCAGCTCACCAAGGGGGACTAATCAGCCCCAGCATTTT.

The rearrangement links TRBV11-2 to TRBJ1-5; no reliable D call. Germline-derived CDR1 and CDR2 are SGHAT and FQNNGV. The CDR3 sequence is 13 residues long. The ends were cut back, 6 bases at V and 7 bases at J, with 13 bases in the middle. The CDR3, as DNA: TGTGCCAGCAGTCGAGAGGCTGGGCAGCCCCAGCATTTT. Amino acid sequence: CASSREAGQPQHF.

This clone was picked up a small number of times. V gene TRBV2 combines with J gene TRBJ2-2; D possibly corresponds to TRBD2 (5 bases). CDR1 SNHLY and CDR2 FYNNEI come from the germline V gene. The CDR3 has 13 residues. Trimming shortened V by 5 bases and J by 4 bases, and 8 bases separated the two germline ends. In nucleotides, the CDR3 is TGTGCCAGCAGTCCAGAGGGCACCGGGGAGCTGTTTTTT. It specifies CASSPEGTGELFF.

The chain links TRBV28 to TRBJ2-1; 13 nucleotides agree with TRBD2. The CDR3 is made up of 18 amino acids. With 8 bases clipped from V and 3 bases from J, the junction kept 13 bases outside the gene matches. Germline CDR1 MDHEN, CDR2 SYDVKM. DNA for the CDR3: TGTGCCAGCGCCGGACTAGCGGGAGCCACTCAGGTCTACAATGAGCAGTTCTTC. Its translation: CASAGLAGATQVYNEQFF.